This TCR beta chain is drawn from a study of cytomegalovirus exposure and HLA in healthy donors. Study-wide context: Earlier work reported approximately 110 million unique TCR beta sequences from 150 million to 200 million T cells.

Between the trimmed V and J ends, which lost 7 bases and 5 bases, there was a span of 16 bases. The germline V gene encodes CDR1 MNHEY and CDR2 SVGAGI. The CDR3 covers 14 residues. Regarding this clone: The antigen is undetermined.

Primers: 60 Vbeta forward and 13 Jbeta reverse. This table comes from immunoSEQ multiplex PCR, and its TCRdb copy is limited to in-frame clones, with some not included. The sample contains about 200,000 clones, approximately 86% of which appear only once. General observations from the study: In vitro work confirmed that a few CMV-associated chains recognize CMV antigens. Cytomegalovirus association was assigned to about 150 TCR beta chains.

The chain employs TRBV6-5 and TRBJ2-3; D gene uncertain. The clonotype originates from a woman in her thirties in good health and CMV-seronegative. Input material: PBMCs. The CDR3 sequence: CASTTTSGQDTQYF. CDR3 sequence (DNA): TGTGCCAGCACTACGACCTCGGGTCAAGATACGCAGTATTTT.